This T cell receptor beta chain appears in the sequencing data of a study of shared clonotypes between healthy human individuals. Overall study context: The people who gave samples were two women and three men aged 18 to 49. Findings of the study overall: Donor clonotype sharing was expected to depend on sequencing depth.

Of note for this clone: Antigen specificity is unknown.

The CDR3 is made up of 16 amino acids. From germline, CDR1 is SGDLS and CDR2 YYNGEE. Between the trimmed V and J ends, which lost 3 bases and 3 bases, there was a span of 17 bases. Profiling relied on immunoSEQ multiplex PCR, and the TCRdb table lists in-frame clones only, not all of them. The sample shows fewer than 1.6 million clones, approximately 98.5% of them seen only once. Sequencing was done on a sample of naive CD4+ T cells sorted from blood. Stated subset: CD45RA+ positively selected. This chain joins TRBV9 and TRBJ2-3, with D maybe TRBD2 (5 bases). The receptor comes from a man aged 30-40 years in good health. CDR3 coding DNA: TGTGCCAGCAGCGGGGAGACCCGTATATTTACAGATACGCAGTATTTT. Protein: CASSGETRIFTDTQYF.